A selection of T cell receptor beta chains follows, all from one sample in a study of OX40 agonist ivuxolimab in advanced cancers. The method was immunoSEQ multiplex PCR; TCRdb's version includes in-frame clones alone and lacks a portion of them. The top ten hold under 0.85% of the sample, which has approximately 76,000 clones, around nine tenths seen once. This specimen was CD4+ or CD8+ T cells sorted from blood, taken in a trial of the OX40 agonist ivuxolimab. The source is an adult with an advanced solid tumor such as melanoma, head and neck, liver or kidney cancer. CDR3s include the opening cysteine and the closing phenylalanine or tryptophan. The D gene is left open where the match is weak. Some rows have no size entry. The others give once, few or many, or a class for an expanded clone.

J gene,clone size,D gene,V gene,CDR3 length,CDR3 protein,CDR3 DNA
TRBJ1-2,few,.,TRBV7-2,12,CASSLGGYGYTF,TGTGCCAGCAGCTTAGGGGGTTATGGCTACACCTTC
TRBJ2-1,.,.,TRBV29-1,14,CSVEIRSRGDEQFF,TGCAGCGTTGAAATACGGTCCAGGGGGGATGAGCAGTTCTTC
TRBJ1-1,.,.,TRBV6-1,14,CASSRQGRDTEAFF,TGTGCCAGCAGCCGCCAGGGGAGGGACACTGAAGCTTTCTTT
TRBJ1-1,.,.,TRBV29-1,13,CSVYRAERTEAFF,TGCAGCGTCTACAGGGCTGAAAGGACTGAAGCTTTCTTT
TRBJ2-5,.,.,TRBV6-5,10,CASSGETQYF,TGTGCCAGCAGTGGGGAGACCCAGTACTTC
TRBJ2-3,.,TRBD2,TRBV28,17,CASLTSGGAIFTDTQYF,TGTGCCAGCCTTACTAGCGGGGGGGCCATTTTCACAGATACGCAGTATTTT
TRBJ2-5,.,.,TRBV5-1,13,CASSPTGLETQYF,TGCGCCAGCAGCCCCACAGGGCTGGAGACCCAGTACTTC
TRBJ1-1,.,.,TRBV7-9,13,CASSWQENTEAFF,TGTGCCAGCAGTTGGCAGGAGAACACTGAAGCTTTCTTT
TRBJ1-3,.,TRBD1,TRBV5-4,18,CASSRDPDRAISGNTIYF,TGTGCCAGCAGCCGGGACCCGGACAGGGCAATCTCTGGAAACACCATATATTTT
TRBJ1-1,.,.,TRBV4-2,14,CASSQGSKNTEAFF,TGTGCCAGCAGCCAAGGGTCCAAGAACACTGAAGCTTTCTTT
TRBJ2-2,.,TRBD1,TRBV30,15,CAWSEDRVNTGELFF,TGTGCCTGGAGTGAGGACAGGGTGAACACCGGGGAGCTGTTTTTT
TRBJ2-3,.,.,TRBV30,15,CAWTLGGGATDTQYF,TGTGCCTGGACCCTGGGGGGGGGCGCCACAGATACGCAGTATTTT
TRBJ2-6,.,.,TRBV5-1,16,CASSLSARSGANVLTF,TGCGCCAGCAGCTTGTCTGCCCGCTCTGGGGCCAACGTCCTGACTTTC
TRBJ1-1,.,.,TRBV6-5,14,CASRPTGGNTEAFF,TGTGCCAGCAGACCGACCGGGGGGAACACTGAAGCTTTCTTT
TRBJ1-1,.,.,TRBV7-2,16,CASSFAGPASVTEAFF,TGTGCCAGCAGCTTTGCGGGCCCGGCCTCCGTCACTGAAGCTTTCTTT
TRBJ1-1,.,.,TRBV5-5,14,CASSLSQGNTEAFF,TGTGCCAGCAGCTTGAGCCAGGGCAACACTGAAGCTTTCTTT
TRBJ2-3,.,TRBD2,TRBV7-6,17,CASSPTSGRAVADTQYF,TGTGCCAGCAGCCCGACTAGCGGGAGGGCCGTCGCAGATACGCAGTATTTT
TRBJ2-7,.,TRBD1,TRBV5-5,15,CASSLATGFAYEQYF,TGTGCCAGCAGCTTGGCGACAGGGTTCGCCTACGAGCAGTACTTC
TRBJ2-1,.,TRBD2,TRBV19,15,CASSRGTTTYNEQFF,TGTGCCAGTAGTAGGGGGACTACAACCTACAATGAGCAGTTCTTC
TRBJ2-3,.,.,TRBV11-2,15,CASSLWASGTDTQYF,TGTGCCAGCAGCTTATGGGCTAGCGGCACAGATACGCAGTATTTT
TRBJ2-3,once,.,TRBV6-5,14,CASRWSPSTDTQYF,TGTGCCAGCCGGTGGAGTCCTAGCACAGATACGCAGTATTTT
TRBJ2-1,.,TRBD2,TRBV6-1,15,CASSVLAGGANEQFF,TGTGCCAGCAGTGTACTAGCGGGGGGTGCTAATGAGCAGTTCTTC
TRBJ1-1,.,.,TRBV27,16,CASSPPVGRGGTEAFF,TGTGCCAGCAGTCCCCCGGTTGGGCGGGGGGGAACTGAAGCTTTCTTT
TRBJ1-3,.,.,TRBV18,17,CASSPTPTVPSGNTIYF,TGTGCCAGCTCACCAACCCCGACAGTACCATCGGGAAACACCATATATTTT
TRBJ1-2,few,.,TRBV10-1,13,CASSESVTGGYTF,TGCGCCAGCAGTGAGTCAGTTACAGGAGGCTACACCTTC
TRBJ2-4,.,.,TRBV18,18,CASSRSGPDGGAKNIQYF,TGTGCCAGCTCACGGAGCGGGCCGGATGGCGGGGCCAAAAACATTCAGTACTTC
TRBJ2-2,.,.,TRBV2,14,CASTASRNTGELFF,TGTGCCAGCACTGCTAGTAGGAACACCGGGGAGCTGTTTTTT
TRBJ2-7,.,TRBD2,TRBV4-2,16,CASSQERRGLAYEQYF,TGTGCCAGCAGCCAAGAGCGTCGGGGACTAGCCTACGAGCAGTACTTC
TRBJ1-1,.,.,TRBV27,14,CASSFQTSWGEAFF,TGTGCCAGCAGTTTTCAGACAAGTTGGGGTGAAGCTTTCTTT
TRBJ1-2,.,.,TRBV19,13,CASSIGTGYGYTF,TGTGCCAGTAGTATCGGGACGGGCTATGGCTACACCTTC
TRBJ2-2,.,TRBD2,TRBV27,14,CASTAGVRTGELFF,TGTGCCAGCACTGCGGGAGTAAGGACCGGGGAGCTGTTTTTT
TRBJ2-3,.,TRBD2,TRBV5-1,16,CASSLTSGSLTDTQYF,TGCGCCAGCAGTTTGACTAGCGGGAGCCTCACAGATACGCAGTATTTT
TRBJ2-3,.,TRBD2,TRBV18,21,CASSQLVPRTSGATSTDTQYF,TGTGCCAGCTCACAACTCGTCCCTAGGACTAGCGGGGCGACTAGCACAGATACGCAGTATTTT
TRBJ2-7,.,TRBD1,TRBV5-6,17,CASSPRVGTGWSYEQYF,TGTGCCAGCAGCCCGCGGGTTGGGACAGGTTGGTCCTACGAGCAGTACTTC
TRBJ2-7,.,TRBD1,TRBV6-6,13,CASSAGQAYEQYF,TGTGCCAGCAGCGCTGGACAGGCCTACGAGCAGTACTTC
TRBJ1-1,.,.,TRBV11-3,13,CASSLHPPTEAFF,TGTGCCAGCAGCTTACACCCCCCCACTGAAGCTTTCTTT
TRBJ2-7,.,.,TRBV5-1,14,CASSFGRGPYEQYF,TGCGCCAGCAGCTTTGGCAGGGGCCCTTACGAGCAGTACTTC
TRBJ1-1,many,.,TRBV7-3,14,CASNRRIMNTEAFF,TGTGCCAGCAACCGGAGGATTATGAACACTGAAGCTTTCTTT
TRBJ2-1,few,.,TRBV5-1,13,CASSLRGDNEQFF,TGCGCCAGCAGCTTGCGCGGAGACAATGAGCAGTTCTTC
TRBJ1-5,.,TRBD1,TRBV2,16,CASSGGTGGGNQPQHF,TGTGCCAGCAGTGGGGGGACAGGGGGCGGAAATCAGCCCCAGCATTTT
TRBJ2-1,.,TRBD2,TRBV7-2,17,CASSSGAGGPKSHEQFF,TGTGCCAGCAGCTCCGGAGCGGGAGGGCCGAAATCCCATGAGCAGTTCTTC
TRBJ2-2,.,.,TRBV18,15,CASSPLGGDTGELFF,TGTGCCAGCTCACCTCTAGGGGGAGACACCGGGGAGCTGTTTTTT
TRBJ1-5,.,.,TRBV6-4,14,CASSEPQESQPQHF,TGTGCCAGCAGTGAACCCCAGGAGAGTCAGCCCCAGCATTTT
TRBJ2-5,.,.,TRBV10-1,14,CASSDGGRWETQYF,TGCGCCAGCAGTGATGGGGGGCGATGGGAGACCCAGTACTTC
TRBJ2-5,.,TRBD2,TRBV5-1,16,CASSYGTSGRTGSQYF,TGCGCCAGCAGCTACGGGACTAGCGGGAGGACGGGGTCCCAGTACTTC
TRBJ1-4,.,.,TRBV4-2,17,CASSQAPDSATNEKLFF,TGTGCCAGCAGCCAAGCCCCCGACAGCGCAACTAATGAAAAACTGTTTTTT
TRBJ2-5,.,TRBD1,TRBV6-6,15,CASSRRDRGGETQYF,TGTGCCAGCAGCCGCCGGGACAGGGGTGGGGAGACCCAGTACTTC
TRBJ2-5,.,TRBD1,TRBV2,15,CASTLLTGTPKTQYF,TGTGCCAGCACCTTACTGACAGGGACCCCGAAGACCCAGTACTTC
TRBJ1-2,.,.,TRBV7-8,16,CASSLSIRAPSGDYTF,TGTGCCAGCAGCTTGAGTATAAGGGCCCCCTCAGGGGACTACACCTTC
TRBJ1-2,.,.,TRBV27,12,CASWTANYGYTF,TGTGCCAGCTGGACAGCTAACTATGGCTACACCTTC
TRBJ1-1,.,.,TRBV20-1,11,CSARSRHGAFF,TGCAGTGCTAGGAGCAGACACGGCGCTTTCTTT
TRBJ2-5,.,.,TRBV6-5,12,CASSPTKETQYF,TGTGCCAGCAGTCCTACGAAAGAGACCCAGTACTTC
TRBJ2-1,.,.,TRBV6-5,12,CASSSGGNEQFF,TGTGCCAGCAGCTCCGGCGGGAATGAGCAGTTCTTC